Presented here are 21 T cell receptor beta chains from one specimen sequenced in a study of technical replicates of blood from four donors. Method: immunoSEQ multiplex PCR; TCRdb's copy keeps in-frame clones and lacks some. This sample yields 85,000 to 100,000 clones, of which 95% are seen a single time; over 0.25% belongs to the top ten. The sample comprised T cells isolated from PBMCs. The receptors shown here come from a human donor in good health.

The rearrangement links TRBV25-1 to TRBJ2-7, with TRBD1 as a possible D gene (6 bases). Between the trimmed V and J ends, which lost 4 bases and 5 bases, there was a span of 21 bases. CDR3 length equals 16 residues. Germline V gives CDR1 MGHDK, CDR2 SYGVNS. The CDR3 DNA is TGTGCCAGCAGTGGAGCAGAAATACAGGGTTTCAACGAGCAGTACTTC. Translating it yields CASSGAEIQGFNEQYF.

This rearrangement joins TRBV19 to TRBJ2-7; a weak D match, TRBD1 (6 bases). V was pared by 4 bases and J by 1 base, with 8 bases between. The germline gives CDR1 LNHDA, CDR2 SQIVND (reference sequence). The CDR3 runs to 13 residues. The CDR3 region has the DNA TGTGCCAGTAGTACCGGACAGTCCTACGAGCAGTACTTC. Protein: CASSTGQSYEQYF.

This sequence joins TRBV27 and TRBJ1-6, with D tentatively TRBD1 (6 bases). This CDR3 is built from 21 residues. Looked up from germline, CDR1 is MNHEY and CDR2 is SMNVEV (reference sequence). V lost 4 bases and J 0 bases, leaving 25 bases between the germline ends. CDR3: CASSSHGHGTKTRSYNSPLHF. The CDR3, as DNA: TGTGCCAGCAGTTCACACGGGCACGGGACAAAAACCCGCTCCTATAATTCACCCCTCCACTTT.

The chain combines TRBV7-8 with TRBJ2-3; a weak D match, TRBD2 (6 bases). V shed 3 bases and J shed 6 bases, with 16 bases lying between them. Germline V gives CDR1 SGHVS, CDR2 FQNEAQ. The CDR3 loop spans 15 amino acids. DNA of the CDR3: TGTGCCAGCAGCTTCCCGGGACTGGCCCGGGATACGCAGTATTTT. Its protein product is CASSFPGLARDTQYF.

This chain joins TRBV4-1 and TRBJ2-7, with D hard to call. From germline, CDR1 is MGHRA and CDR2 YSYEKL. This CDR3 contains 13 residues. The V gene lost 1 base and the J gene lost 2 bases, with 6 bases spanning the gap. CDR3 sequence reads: CASSQAFAYEQYF. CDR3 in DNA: TGCGCCAGCAGCCAAGCGTTCGCCTACGAGCAGTACTTC.

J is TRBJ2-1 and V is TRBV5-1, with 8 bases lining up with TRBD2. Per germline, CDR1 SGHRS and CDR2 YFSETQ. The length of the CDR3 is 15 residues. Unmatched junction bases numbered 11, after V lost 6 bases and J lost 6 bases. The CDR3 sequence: CASTLAGGLINEQFF. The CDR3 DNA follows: TGCGCCAGCACCCTCGCGGGGGGCCTGATCAATGAGCAGTTCTTC.

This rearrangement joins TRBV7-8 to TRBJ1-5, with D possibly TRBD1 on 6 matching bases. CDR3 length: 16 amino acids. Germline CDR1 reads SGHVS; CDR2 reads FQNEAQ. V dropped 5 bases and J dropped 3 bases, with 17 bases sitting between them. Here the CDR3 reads CASSLNSGANNQPQHF. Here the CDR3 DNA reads TGTGCCAGCAGCCTTAACTCAGGGGCGAACAATCAGCCCCAGCATTTT.

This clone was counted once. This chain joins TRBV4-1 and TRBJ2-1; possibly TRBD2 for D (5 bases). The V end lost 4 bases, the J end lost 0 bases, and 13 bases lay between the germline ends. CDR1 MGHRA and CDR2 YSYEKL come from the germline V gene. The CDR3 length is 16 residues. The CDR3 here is CASSPLAHSSYNEQFF. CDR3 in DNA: TGCGCCAGCAGCCCCTTAGCGCATAGCTCCTACAATGAGCAGTTCTTC.

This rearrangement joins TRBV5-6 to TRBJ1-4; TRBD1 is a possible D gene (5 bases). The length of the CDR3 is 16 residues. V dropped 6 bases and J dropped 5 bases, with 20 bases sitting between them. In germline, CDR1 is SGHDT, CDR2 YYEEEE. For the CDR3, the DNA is TGTGCCAGCACCCTTGGGCAGGGAACTTTAAATGAAAAACTGTTTTTT. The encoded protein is CASTLGQGTLNEKLFF.

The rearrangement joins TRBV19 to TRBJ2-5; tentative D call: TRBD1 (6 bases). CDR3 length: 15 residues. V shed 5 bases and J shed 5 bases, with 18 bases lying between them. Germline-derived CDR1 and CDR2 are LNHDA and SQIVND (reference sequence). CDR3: CASSLTGPQGETQYF. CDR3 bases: TGTGCCAGTAGTCTTACCGGGCCCCAGGGGGAGACCCAGTACTTC.

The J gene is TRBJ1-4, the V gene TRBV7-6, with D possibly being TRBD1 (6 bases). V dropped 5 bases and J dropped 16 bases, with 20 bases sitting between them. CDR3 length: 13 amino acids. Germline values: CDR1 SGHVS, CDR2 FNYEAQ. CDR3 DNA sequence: TGTGCCAGCAGCCCCGGGGGGCCGGGTTTATCGTTTTTT. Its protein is CASSPGGPGLSFF.

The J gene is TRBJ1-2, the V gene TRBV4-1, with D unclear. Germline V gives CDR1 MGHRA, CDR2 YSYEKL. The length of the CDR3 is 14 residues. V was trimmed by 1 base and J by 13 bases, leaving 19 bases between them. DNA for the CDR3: TGCGCCAGCAGCCAAGTTGGGTTTCAAAGGGAGTGCACCTTC. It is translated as CASSQVGFQRECTF.

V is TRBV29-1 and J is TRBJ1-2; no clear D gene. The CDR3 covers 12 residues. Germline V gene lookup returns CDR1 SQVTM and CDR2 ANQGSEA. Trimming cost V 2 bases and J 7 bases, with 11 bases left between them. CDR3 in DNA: TGCAGCGTTGAACGGGAAACCCCTGGCTACACCTTC. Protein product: CSVERETPGYTF.

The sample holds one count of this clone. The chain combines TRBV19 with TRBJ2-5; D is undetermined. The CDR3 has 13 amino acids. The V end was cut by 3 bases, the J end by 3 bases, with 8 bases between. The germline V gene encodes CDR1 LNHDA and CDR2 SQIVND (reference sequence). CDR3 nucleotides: TGTGCCAGTAGTATGGGCTCCAAAGAGACCCAGTACTTC. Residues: CASSMGSKETQYF. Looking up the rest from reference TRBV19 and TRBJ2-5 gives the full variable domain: DGGITQSPKYLFRKEGQNVTLSCEQNLNHDAMYWYRQDPGQGLRLIYYSQIVNDFQKGDIAEGYSVSREKKESFPLTVTSAQKNPTAFYLCASSMGSKETQYFGPGTRLLVL.

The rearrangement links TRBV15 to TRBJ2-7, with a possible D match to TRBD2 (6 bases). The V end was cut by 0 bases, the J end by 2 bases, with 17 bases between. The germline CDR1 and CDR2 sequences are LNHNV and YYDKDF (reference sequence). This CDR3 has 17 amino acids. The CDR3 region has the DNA TGTGCCACCAGCAGAGATTATGCAGCGGGCCTACCCTACGAGCAGTACTTC. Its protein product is CATSRDYAAGLPYEQYF.

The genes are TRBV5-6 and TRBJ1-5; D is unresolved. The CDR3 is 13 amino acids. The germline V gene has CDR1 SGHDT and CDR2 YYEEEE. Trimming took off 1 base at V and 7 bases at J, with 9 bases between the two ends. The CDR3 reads CASSLKDTQPQHF. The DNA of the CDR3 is TGTGCCAGCAGCTTGAAAGACACACAGCCCCAGCATTTT. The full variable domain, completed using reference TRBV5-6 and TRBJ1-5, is DAGVTQSPTHLIKTRGQQVTLRCSPKSGHDTVSWYQQALGQGPQFIFQYYEEEERQRGNFPDRFSGHQFPNYSSELNVNALLLGDSALYLCASSLKDTQPQHFGDGTRLSIL.

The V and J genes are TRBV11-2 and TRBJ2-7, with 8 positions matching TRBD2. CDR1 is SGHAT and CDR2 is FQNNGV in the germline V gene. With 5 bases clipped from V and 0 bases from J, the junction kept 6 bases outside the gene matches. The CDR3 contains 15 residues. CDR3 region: CASSGSGGSSYEQYF. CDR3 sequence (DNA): TGTGCCAGCAGCGGGAGCGGGGGAAGCTCCTACGAGCAGTACTTC.

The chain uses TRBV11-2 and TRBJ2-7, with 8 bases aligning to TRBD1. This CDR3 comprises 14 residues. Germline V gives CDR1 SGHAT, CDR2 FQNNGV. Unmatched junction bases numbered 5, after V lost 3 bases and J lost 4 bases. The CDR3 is CASSLWDRNYEQYF. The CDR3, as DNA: TGTGCCAGCAGCTTGTGGGACAGGAATTACGAGCAGTACTTC.

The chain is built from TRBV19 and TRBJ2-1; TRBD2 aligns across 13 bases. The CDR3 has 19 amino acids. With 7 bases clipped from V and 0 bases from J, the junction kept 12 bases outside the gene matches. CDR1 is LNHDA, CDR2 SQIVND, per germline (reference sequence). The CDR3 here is CASTSPPGLAGSSYNEQFF. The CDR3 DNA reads TGTGCCAGTACTTCACCCCCGGGACTAGCGGGATCCTCCTACAATGAGCAGTTCTTC.

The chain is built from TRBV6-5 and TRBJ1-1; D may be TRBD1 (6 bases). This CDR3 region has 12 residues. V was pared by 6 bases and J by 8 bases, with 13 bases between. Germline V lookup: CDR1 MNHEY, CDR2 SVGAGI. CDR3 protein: CASRYHDREAFF. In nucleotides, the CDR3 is TGTGCCAGCAGATATCATGACAGGGAAGCTTTCTTT.

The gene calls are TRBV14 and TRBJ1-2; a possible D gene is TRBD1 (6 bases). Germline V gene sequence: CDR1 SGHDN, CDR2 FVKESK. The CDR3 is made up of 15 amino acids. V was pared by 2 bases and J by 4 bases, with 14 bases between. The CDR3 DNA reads TGTGCCAGCAGCCAACGGACAGATTTGGTCTATGGCTACACCTTC. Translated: CASSQRTDLVYGYTF.